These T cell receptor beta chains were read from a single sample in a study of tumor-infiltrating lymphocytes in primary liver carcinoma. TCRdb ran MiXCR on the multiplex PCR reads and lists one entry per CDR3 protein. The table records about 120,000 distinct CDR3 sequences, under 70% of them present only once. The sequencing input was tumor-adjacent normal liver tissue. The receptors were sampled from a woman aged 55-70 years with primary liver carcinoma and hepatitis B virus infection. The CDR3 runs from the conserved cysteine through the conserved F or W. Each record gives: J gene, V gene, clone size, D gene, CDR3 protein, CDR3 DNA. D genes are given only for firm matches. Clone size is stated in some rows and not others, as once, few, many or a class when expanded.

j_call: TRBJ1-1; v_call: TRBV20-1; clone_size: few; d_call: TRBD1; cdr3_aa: CSASPRQGLVNTEAFF; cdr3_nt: TGCAGTGCTAGCCCCAGACAGGGTTTGGTTAACACTGAAGCTTTCTTT
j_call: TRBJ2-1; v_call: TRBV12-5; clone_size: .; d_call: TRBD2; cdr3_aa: CASDRSGRADNEQFF; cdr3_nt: TGTGCTAGTGACCGAAGCGGGAGGGCCGACAATGAGCAGTTCTTC
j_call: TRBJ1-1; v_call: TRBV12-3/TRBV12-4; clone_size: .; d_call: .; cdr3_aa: CASRAAGGSLTEAFF; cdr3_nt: TGTGCCAGCAGAGCAGCCGGGGGGAGTCTCACTGAAGCTTTCTTT
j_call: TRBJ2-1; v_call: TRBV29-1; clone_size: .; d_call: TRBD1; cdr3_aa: CSVMTGTSYNEQLF; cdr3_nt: TGCAGCGTTATGACAGGGACCTCCTACAATGAGCAGCTCTTC
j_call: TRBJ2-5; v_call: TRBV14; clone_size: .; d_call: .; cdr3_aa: CASSQGGSGSWDTQYF; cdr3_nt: TGTGCCAGCAGCCAAGGAGGTAGCGGAAGTTGGGATACCCAGTACTTC
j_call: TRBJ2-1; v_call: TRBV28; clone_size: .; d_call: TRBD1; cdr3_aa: CASSRRGRGSMFEQFF; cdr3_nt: TGTGCCAGCAGTCGCCGTGGCAGGGGGTCGATGTTTGAGCAGTTCTTC
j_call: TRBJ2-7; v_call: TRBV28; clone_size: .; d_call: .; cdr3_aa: CASSPSPGRGRSGYGQYF; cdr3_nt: TGTGCCAGCAGTCCTTCCCCGGGGAGAGGCCGGAGTGGTTACGGGCAGTACTTC
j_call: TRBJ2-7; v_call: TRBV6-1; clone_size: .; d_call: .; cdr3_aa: CASSGASRTPLF; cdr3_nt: TGTGCCAGCAGTGGGGCTAGCAGAACACCCCTCTTC
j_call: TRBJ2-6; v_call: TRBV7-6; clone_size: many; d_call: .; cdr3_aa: CASSHNSGANVLTF; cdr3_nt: TGTGCCAGCAGCCATAACTCTGGGGCCAACGTCCTGACTTTC
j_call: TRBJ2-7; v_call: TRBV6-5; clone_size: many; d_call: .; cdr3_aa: CASNRLGVTYEQYF; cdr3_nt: TGTGCCAGCAACCGACTAGGTGTAACCTACGAGCAGTACTTC
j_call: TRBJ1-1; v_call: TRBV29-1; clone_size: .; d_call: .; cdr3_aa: CSVARLLNIEAFF; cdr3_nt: TGCAGCGTTGCTAGACTGTTGAACATTGAAGCTTTCTTT
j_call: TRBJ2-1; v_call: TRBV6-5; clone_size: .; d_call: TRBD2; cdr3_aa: CTGSPQGLAVHNEQFF; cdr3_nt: TGTACCGGCAGTCCGCAGGGACTAGCGGTCCACAATGAGCAGTTCTTC
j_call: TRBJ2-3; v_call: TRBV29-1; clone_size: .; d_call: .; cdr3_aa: CNVAPMATQYF; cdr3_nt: TGCAACGTTGCCCCGATGGCCACGCAGTATTTT
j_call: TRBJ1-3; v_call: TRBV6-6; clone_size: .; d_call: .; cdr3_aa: CASSRNGQLSGNIIYF; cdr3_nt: TGTGCCAGTAGTAGGAACGGGCAGCTCTCTGGAAACATCATATATTTT
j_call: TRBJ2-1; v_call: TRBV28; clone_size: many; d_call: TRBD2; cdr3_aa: CASSFLTSGNYNEQFF; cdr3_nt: TGTGCCAGCAGTTTCTTGACTAGCGGGAACTACAATGAGCAGTTCTTC
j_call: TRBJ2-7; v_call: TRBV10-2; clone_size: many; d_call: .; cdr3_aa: CASSVQSGSYEQYF; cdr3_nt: TGCGCCAGCAGTGTACAAAGCGGGTCCTACGAGCAGTACTTC
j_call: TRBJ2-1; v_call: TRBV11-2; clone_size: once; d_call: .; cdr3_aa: CPGSLAAGFNDEQFF; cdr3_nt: TGTCCCGGCAGCTTAGCTGCGGGATTTAACGATGAGCAGTTCTTC
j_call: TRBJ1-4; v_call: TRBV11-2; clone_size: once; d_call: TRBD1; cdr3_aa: CASLEGGESEKLFF; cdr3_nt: TGTGCCAGCTTAGAAGGGGGCGAAAGTGAAAAACTGTTTTTT
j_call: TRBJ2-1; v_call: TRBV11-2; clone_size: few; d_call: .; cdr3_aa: CANGLAGSLNEQFF; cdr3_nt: TGTGCCAACGGCCTAGCCGGGAGTCTCAATGAGCAGTTCTTC
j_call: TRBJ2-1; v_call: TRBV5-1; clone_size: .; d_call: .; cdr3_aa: CASTPSPDYSYNEEFF; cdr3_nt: TGCGCCAGCACCCCGTCCCCAGACTATTCCTACAATGAGGAGTTCTTC
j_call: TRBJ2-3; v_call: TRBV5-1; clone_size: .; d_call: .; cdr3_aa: CAGRRDKLPVTQYF; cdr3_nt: TGCGCCGGCCGCCGGGACAAACTTCCAGTTACGCAGTATTTT
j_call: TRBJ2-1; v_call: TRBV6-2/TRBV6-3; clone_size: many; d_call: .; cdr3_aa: CASSPLTGPYYNEQFF; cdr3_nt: TGTGCCAGCAGTCCACTCACGGGTCCGTACTACAATGAGCAGTTCTTC
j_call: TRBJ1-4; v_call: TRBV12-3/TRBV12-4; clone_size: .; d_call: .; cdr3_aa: CASCYSPTFATNEKLFF; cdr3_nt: TGTGCCAGCTGTTATTCACCCACTTTCGCAACTAATGAAAAACTGTTTTTT
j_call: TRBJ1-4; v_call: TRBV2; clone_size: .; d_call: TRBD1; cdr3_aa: CASSDLGQGLFF; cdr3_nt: TGTGCCAGCAGTGATTTGGGACAGGGGCTGTTTTTT
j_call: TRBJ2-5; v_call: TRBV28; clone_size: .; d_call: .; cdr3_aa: CANSAPAETQYF; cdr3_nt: TGTGCCAACAGTGCCCCAGCCGAGACCCAGTACTTC
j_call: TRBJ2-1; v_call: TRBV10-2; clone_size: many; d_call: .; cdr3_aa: CASRSGSSYNEQFF; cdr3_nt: TGCGCCAGCAGGAGCGGAAGCTCCTACAATGAGCAGTTCTTC
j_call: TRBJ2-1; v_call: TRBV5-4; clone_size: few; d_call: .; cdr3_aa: CASTTGLADYNEQFF; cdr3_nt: TGTGCCAGCACCACAGGGCTAGCGGACTACAATGAGCAGTTCTTC
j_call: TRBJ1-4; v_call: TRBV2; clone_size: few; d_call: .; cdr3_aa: CASSERGITTNEKLFF; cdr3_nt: TGTGCCAGCAGTGAAAGGGGAATTACAACTAATGAAAAACTGTTTTTT
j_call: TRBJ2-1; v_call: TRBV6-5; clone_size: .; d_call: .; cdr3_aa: CASGPPVRAGRYNEEFF; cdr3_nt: TGTGCCAGCGGGCCCCCGGTTCGAGCGGGTCGCTACAATGAGGAGTTCTTC
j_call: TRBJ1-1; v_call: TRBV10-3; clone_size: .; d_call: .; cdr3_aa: CAICESGAGATEAFF; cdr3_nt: TGTGCCATCTGTGAGTCAGGAGCCGGGGCCACTGAAGCTTTCTTT
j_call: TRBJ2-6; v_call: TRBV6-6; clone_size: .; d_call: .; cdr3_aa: CASSLPGVNVLTF; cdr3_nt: TGTGCCAGCAGTCTACCTGGGGTCAACGTCTTGACTTTC
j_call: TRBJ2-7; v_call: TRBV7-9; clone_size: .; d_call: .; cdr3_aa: CPSSLALRGEQYF; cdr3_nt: TGTCCCAGCAGCTTGGCGTTAAGGGGCGAGCAGTACTTC
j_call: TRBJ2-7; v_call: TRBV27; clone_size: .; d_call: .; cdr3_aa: CASSPFQGYLYEQYF; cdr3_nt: TGTGCCAGCAGTCCCTTCCAGGGATACCTATACGAGCAGTACTTC
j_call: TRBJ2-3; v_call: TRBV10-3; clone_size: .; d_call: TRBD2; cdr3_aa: CAISQGTTTSGMDTQYF; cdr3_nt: TGTGCCATCAGTCAAGGGACAACGACTAGCGGGATGGATACGCAGTATTTT
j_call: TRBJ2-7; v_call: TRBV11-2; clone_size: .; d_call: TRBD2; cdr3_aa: CVSSKGLAGGEQYF; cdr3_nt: TGTGTCAGCAGCAAAGGACTAGCGGGAGGCGAGCAATACTTC
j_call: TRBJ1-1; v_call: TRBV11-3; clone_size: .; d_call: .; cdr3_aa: CANTHGRVTGASF; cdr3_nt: TGTGCCAACACCCATGGCAGGGTTACTGGAGCTTCCTTT
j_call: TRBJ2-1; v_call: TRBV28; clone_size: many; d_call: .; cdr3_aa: CASSPGRDREQFF; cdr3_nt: TGTGCCAGCAGCCCAGGGCGAGATAGGGAACAGTTCTTC
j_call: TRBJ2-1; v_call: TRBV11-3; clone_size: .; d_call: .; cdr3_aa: CASSLDSVLARDELFF; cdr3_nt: TGTGCCAGCAGCTTAGACAGTGTCCTAGCTCGCGATGAGCTGTTCTTC
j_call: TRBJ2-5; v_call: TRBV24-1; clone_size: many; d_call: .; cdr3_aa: CATSESIQSVQETQYF; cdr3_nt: TGTGCCACCAGTGAGTCCATCCAATCGGTGCAAGAGACCCAGTACTTC
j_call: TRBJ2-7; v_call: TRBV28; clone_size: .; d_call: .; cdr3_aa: CASSFASSYSEQYF; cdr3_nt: TGTGCCAGCAGTTTTGCGAGCTCCTACAGTGAGCAGTACTTC
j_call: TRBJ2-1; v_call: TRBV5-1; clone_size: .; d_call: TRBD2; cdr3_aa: CASGFSGSRNEQFF; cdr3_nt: TGCGCCAGCGGCTTCAGCGGGAGTCGGAATGAGCAGTTCTTC
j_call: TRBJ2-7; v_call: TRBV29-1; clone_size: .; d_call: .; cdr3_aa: CSVVQRYSCEQYF; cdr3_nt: .
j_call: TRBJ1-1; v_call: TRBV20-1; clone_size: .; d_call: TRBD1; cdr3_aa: CSANPDRGRDEAFF; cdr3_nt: TGCAGTGCCAACCCGGACAGGGGGCGAGATGAAGCTTTCTTT
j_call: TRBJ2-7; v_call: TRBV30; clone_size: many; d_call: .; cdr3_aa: CAWSVGQKQYF; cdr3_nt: TGTGCCTGGAGTGTAGGGCAAAAGCAGTACTTC
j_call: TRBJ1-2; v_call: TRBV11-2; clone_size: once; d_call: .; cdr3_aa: CTSSPRQTENYGYTF; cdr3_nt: TGTACCAGCAGCCCCCGCCAGACAGAAAACTATGGATACACTTTC
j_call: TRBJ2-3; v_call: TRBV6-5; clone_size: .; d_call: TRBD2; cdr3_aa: CASSYRSPLGTSGTSGGDTQYF; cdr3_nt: TGTGCCAGTAGTTACCGCTCCCCGTTGGGGACTAGCGGGACGTCCGGGGGAGATACGCAGTATTTT
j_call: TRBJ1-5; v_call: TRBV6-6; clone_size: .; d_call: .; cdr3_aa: CASSYSTGGGFQSQHF; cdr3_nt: TGTGCCAGCAGTTACTCCACCGGGGGAGGTTTTCAGTCCCAGCACTTT
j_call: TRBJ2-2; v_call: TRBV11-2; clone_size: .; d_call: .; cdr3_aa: CVSSLVWGDPRDTGELFF; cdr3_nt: TGTGTCAGCAGCTTAGTTTGGGGGGACCCCAGGGATACCGGGGAACTGTTTTTT
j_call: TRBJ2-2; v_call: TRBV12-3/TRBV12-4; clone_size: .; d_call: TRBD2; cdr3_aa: CASSPPPAGSTGELFF; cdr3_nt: TGTGCCAGTAGCCCACCACCAGCGGGAAGCACCGGGGAGCTGTTTTTT
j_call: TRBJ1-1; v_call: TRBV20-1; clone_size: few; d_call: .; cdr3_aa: CSALEGRANTVAFF; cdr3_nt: TGCAGTGCCCTCGAGGGACGAGCGAACACTGTAGCTTTCTTT
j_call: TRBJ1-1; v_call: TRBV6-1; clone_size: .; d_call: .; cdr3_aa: CASRHLDRGNTEAFF; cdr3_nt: TGTGCCAGCAGACACTTAGACAGAGGGAACACTGAAGCTTTCTTT
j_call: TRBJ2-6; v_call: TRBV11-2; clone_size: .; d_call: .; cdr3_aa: CASSFHSEGVSEANVLTF; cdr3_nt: TGTGCCAGCAGCTTCCACTCCGAAGGGGTCTCTGAGGCTAACGTCCTGACTTTC
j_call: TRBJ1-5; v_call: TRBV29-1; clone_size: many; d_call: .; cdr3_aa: CSVAIEGTSGPQHF; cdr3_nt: TGCAGCGTTGCAATTGAGGGGACCTCGGGGCCCCAGCATTTT
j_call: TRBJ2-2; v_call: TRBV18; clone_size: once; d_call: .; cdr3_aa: CASRSRSGGLFF; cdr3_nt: TGTGCCAGCAGGAGTCGTTCCGGGGGGCTGTTTTTT
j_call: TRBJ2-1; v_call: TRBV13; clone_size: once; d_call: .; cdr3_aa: CASSFCGTRGNEQCF; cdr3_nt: TGTGCCAGCAGCTTCTGTGGGACAAGAGGCAATGAGCAGTGCTTC